A single sample is the source of the 31 T cell receptor beta chains below, sequenced in a study of blood T cell repertoires in COVID-19. Only in-frame clones appear in the TCRdb table, and some are missing; sequencing was by immunoSEQ multiplex PCR. This table holds 410,000 or so clones, 86% found once. The specimen was peripheral blood. The receptors come from a woman aged 25-40 years with active or convalescent COVID-19.

A word on this clone: Other DNA sequences of this sample code for an identical CDR3. The chain uses TRBV6-5 and TRBJ1-4; the D gene is possibly TRBD1 (5 bases). Germline values: CDR1 MNHEY, CDR2 SVGAGI. The CDR3 is 11 amino acids. V shed 5 bases and J shed 8 bases, with 6 bases lying between them. CDR3 bases: TGTGCCAGCAGTAGGGGCGAAAAACTGTTTTTT. The encoded protein is CASSRGEKLFF.

The CDR3 region is CASSDSSGSRTQYF. The CDR3 DNA reads TGTGCCAGCAGCGATTCTAGCGGCTCCCGGACCCAGTACTTC. V usage is TRBV5-4 and J usage is TRBJ2-5; 7 bases are a match to TRBD2. The CDR3 extends over 14 amino acids. Germline loops: CDR1 SGHNT, CDR2 YYREEE (reference sequence). V was clipped by 4 bases and J by 7 bases; unmatched bases: 10.

The V and J genes are TRBV11-2 and TRBJ1-2, with D tentatively TRBD1 (6 bases). V was cut by 3 bases and J by 0 bases, with 11 bases left in between. The CDR3 consists of 15 residues. Looked up from germline, CDR1 is SGHAT and CDR2 is FQNNGV. CDR3 DNA sequence: TGTGCCAGCAGCTTGCGCACAGGGTCTAACTATGGCTACACCTTC. Translation gives CASSLRTGSNYGYTF.

V usage is TRBV19 and J usage is TRBJ1-2; 7 nucleotides align to TRBD1. CDR1 is LNHDA, CDR2 SQIVND, per germline (reference sequence). CDR3 length: 14 residues. J gave up 8 bases and V 6 bases, and 12 bases lay outside the gene matches. The CDR3 DNA follows: TGTGCCAGTAGATCTGGACAGGCCCTTGGGGGCTACACCTTC. Its translation: CASRSGQALGGYTF.

The chain couples TRBV15 to TRBJ1-5; 8 bases match TRBD1. Germline assignment: CDR1 LNHNV and CDR2 YYDKDF (reference sequence). V was pared by 0 bases and J by 7 bases, with 5 bases of the junction left unmatched. The CDR3 sequence is 15 residues long. CDR3: CATSRDPTGEQPQHF. DNA of the CDR3: TGTGCCACCAGCAGAGATCCGACAGGGGAACAGCCCCAGCATTTT.

The chain joins TRBV29-1 to TRBJ2-7; 7 bases match TRBD1. CDR1 SQVTM and CDR2 ANQGSEA come from the germline V gene. The CDR3 totals 12 residues. Unmatched junction bases numbered 3, after V lost 4 bases and J lost 3 bases. This chain's CDR3 is CSVVAGGYEQYF. CDR3 sequence (DNA): TGCAGCGTTGTTGCAGGGGGCTACGAGCAGTACTTC.

The chain carries TRBV21-1 and TRBJ2-1; no check of the table's D call, TRBD2, against the DNA was made. TRBV21-1 is recorded as a pseudogene. The length of the CDR3 is 13 residues. This CDR3 is CASSKGGSNEQFF. Here the CDR3 DNA reads TGTGCCAGCAGCAAAGGAGGGTCCAATGAGCAGTTCTTC.

The chain joins TRBV25-1 to TRBJ2-7; 7 nucleotides match TRBD1. Germline CDR1 MGHDK, CDR2 SYGVNS. The junction had 15 bases not matched to a gene; V was cut back by 4 bases and J by 3 bases. The CDR3 is 17 residues long. The chain's CDR3 is CASSGLPRDSPVYEQYF. In DNA, the CDR3 is TGTGCCAGCAGTGGACTACCCCGGGACAGTCCCGTCTACGAGCAGTACTTC.

V gene TRBV6-5 combines with J gene TRBJ1-1, with TRBD1 identical over 9 bases. The CDR3 length is 16 residues. J gave up 5 bases and V 0 bases, and 7 bases lay outside the gene matches. The germline gives CDR1 MNHEY, CDR2 SVGAGI. In DNA form, the CDR3 reads TGTGCCAGCAGTTACTCGATCACAGGGGGCCTTACTGAAGCTTTCTTT. This gives the protein CASSYSITGGLTEAFF.

The chain carries TRBV2 and TRBJ2-5; tentative D call: TRBD1 (6 bases). This CDR3 is built from 15 residues. V was cut by 3 bases and J by 1 base, with 12 bases left in between. Germline values: CDR1 SNHLY, CDR2 FYNNEI. The CDR3 region has the DNA TGTGCCAGCAGTGACAGTTACAGGGCCCAAGAGACCCAGTACTTC. Translation gives CASSDSYRAQETQYF.

V and J are TRBV4-2 and TRBJ2-3; 12 nucleotides agree with TRBD2. V lost 5 bases, J lost 0 bases, and 6 bases stayed unmatched. The length of the CDR3 is 17 residues. Per the germline V gene, CDR1 is LGHNA and CDR2 is YNFKEQ. The DNA of the CDR3 is TGTGCCAGCAGCGCCGCGGGACTAGCGGGTAGCACAGATACGCAGTATTTT. Translated: CASSAAGLAGSTDTQYF.

V gene TRBV18 combines with J gene TRBJ2-7; 10 nucleotides line up with TRBD2. There are 16 residues in the CDR3. V shed 1 base and J 5 bases; nucleotides not matched to a gene: 8. Looked up from germline, CDR1 is KGHSH and CDR2 is LQKENI. The CDR3 reads CASSPQALAGADEQYF. In nucleotides, the CDR3 is TGTGCCAGCTCACCACAGGCTCTAGCGGGAGCCGACGAGCAGTACTTC.

The V call is TRBV10-3, the J call TRBJ1-2; 12 nucleotides match TRBD1. The ends lost 4 bases at V and 8 bases at J; junction bases unmatched: 5. Germline values: CDR1 ENHRY, CDR2 SYGVKD. This CDR3 is 14 amino acids long. The CDR3 reads CAISAGTGGAGYTF. CDR3 nucleotides: TGTGCCATCAGTGCCGGGACAGGGGGCGCGGGCTACACCTTC.

The chain is built from TRBV6-6 and TRBJ2-2; 8 bases line up with TRBD1. The CDR3 is 15 amino acids. After removal of 6 bases from V and 7 bases from J, the junction contained 10 bases not matched to a gene. From germline, CDR1 is MNHNY and CDR2 SVGAGI (reference sequence). CDR3 sequence: CASRLRQGASGELFF. The CDR3 bases are TGTGCCAGCAGACTTCGGCAGGGGGCGAGCGGGGAGCTGTTTTTT.

This sequence joins TRBV7-2 and TRBJ2-7; 8 nucleotides agree with TRBD2. This CDR3 is built from 15 residues. Germline V lookup: CDR1 SGHTA, CDR2 FQGNSA. V lost 1 base to trimming and J lost 0 bases; unmatched junction nucleotides: 2. CDR3: CASSLGRGASYEQYF. The CDR3 nucleotides are TGTGCCAGCAGCTTAGGGCGGGGGGCCTCCTACGAGCAGTACTTC.

The chain recombines TRBV6-4 with TRBJ2-1; perhaps TRBD2 as D (5 bases). Germline V CDR1 and CDR2: MRHNA, SNTAGT. V was cut by 3 bases and J by 6 bases, with 9 bases left in between. This CDR3 is 13 amino acids long. The CDR3, as DNA: TGTGCCAGCAGTGATGGGGAGCGCAATGAGCAGTTCTTC. It translates to CASSDGERNEQFF.

The V call is TRBV4-2, the J call TRBJ2-3, with TRBD2 matching over 8 bases. Per germline, CDR1 LGHNA and CDR2 YNFKEQ. The CDR3 consists of 14 residues. The V and J ends lost 3 bases and 5 bases, in that order; junction bases with no gene match: 4. CDR3 residues: CASSQELAVDTQYF. The CDR3 nucleotides are TGTGCCAGCAGCCAGGAACTAGCGGTAGATACGCAGTATTTT.

The chain employs TRBV27 and TRBJ2-7, with 7 bases fitting TRBD1. J was trimmed by 4 bases and V by 3 bases; bases with no gene match: 3. CDR3 size: 13 residues. CDR1 and CDR2 from the germline V gene are MNHEY and SMNVEV (reference sequence). The CDR3 region is CASSLDRRYEQYF. CDR3 in DNA: TGTGCCAGCAGTTTGGACAGGAGATACGAGCAGTACTTC.

The chain carries TRBV5-1 and TRBJ2-3; weak D call: TRBD2 (6 bases). Germline CDR1 reads SGHRS; CDR2 reads YFSETQ. CDR3 size: 15 residues. V shed 0 bases and J shed 4 bases, with 12 bases lying between them. The CDR3 coding sequence is TGCGCCAGCAGCTTGGATCAGTCTAGCGCAGATACGCAGTATTTT. It specifies CASSLDQSSADTQYF.

The chain employs TRBV5-6 and TRBJ1-5; TRBD1 aligns across 7 bases. V lost 2 bases and J lost 2; bases outside the gene matches: 4. This CDR3 comprises 15 residues. From germline, CDR1 is SGHDT and CDR2 YYEEEE. CDR3 sequence (DNA): TGTGCCAGCAGCTTCTTTGACAGGGGCAATCAGCCCCAGCATTTT. Residues: CASSFFDRGNQPQHF.

J is TRBJ2-5 and V is TRBV2, with 9 nucleotides matching TRBD2. The length of the CDR3 is 15 residues. J gave up 5 bases and V 6 bases, and 10 bases lay outside the gene matches. Germline V gene lookup returns CDR1 SNHLY and CDR2 FYNNEI. The CDR3 DNA sequence: TGTGCCAGCAGCCCGACTAGCGGAGGGCGGGAGACCCAGTACTTC. It translates to CASSPTSGGRETQYF.

Details on this clone: Other DNA variants within this sample encode the same CDR3. The chain uses TRBV6-5 and TRBJ1-1; TRBD1 agrees at 8 bases. The CDR3 runs to 14 residues. V lost 4 bases and J lost 2; bases outside the gene matches: 3. CDR1 is MNHEY, CDR2 SVGAGI, per germline. CDR3 DNA: TGTGCCAGCAGTTCCGACAGGGGTAACACTGAAGCTTTCTTT. Protein: CASSSDRGNTEAFF.

This clone was detected only once. J is TRBJ1-4 and V is TRBV6-5; D remains ambiguous. The germline CDR1 and CDR2 sequences are MNHEY and SVGAGI. V was clipped by 8 bases and J by 8 bases, with 15 bases between them. The CDR3 has 13 residues. The CDR3 loop reads CASGGPLGEKLFF. The CDR3 bases are TGTGCCAGCGGCGGGCCCCTGGGGGAAAAACTGTTTTTT.

The chain employs TRBV2 and TRBJ1-1; no firm D call. Germline loops: CDR1 SNHLY, CDR2 FYNNEI. Trimming took off 4 bases at V and 4 bases at J, with 16 bases between the two ends. The CDR3 has 15 residues. The CDR3 DNA is TGTGCCAGCAGTGCCGAGGCCGTGCGGGGCACTGAAGCTTTCTTT. Its protein product is CASSAEAVRGTEAFF. The variable domain in full, with the rest retrieved from reference TRBV2 and TRBJ1-1, is EPEVTQTPSHQVTQMGQEVILRCVPISNHLYFYWYRQILGQKVEFLVSFYNNEISEKSEIFDDQFSVERPDGSNFTLKIRSTKLEDSAMYFCASSAEAVRGTEAFFGQGTRLTVV.

V is TRBV5-1 and J is TRBJ1-2, with D unresolved. The germline gives CDR1 SGHRS, CDR2 YFSETQ. Trimming left V 0 bases short and J 0 bases short, with 9 bases between. The CDR3 spans 15 residues. The CDR3 region has the DNA TGCGCCAGCAGCTTGGAACTTACCTCTAACTATGGCTACACCTTC. Protein: CASSLELTSNYGYTF.

V gene TRBV6-2 or TRBV6-3 combines with J gene TRBJ2-1, with a weak D call TRBD2 (5 bases). The CDR3 length is 15 residues. Per germline, CDR1 MNHEY and CDR2 SVGEGT. Trimming took off 3 bases at V and 2 bases at J, with 11 bases between the two ends. The CDR3 nucleotides read TGTGCCAGCAGTTATTCAGGACTCCCCTACAATGAGCAGTTCTTC. Its protein is CASSYSGLPYNEQFF.

The J gene is TRBJ2-2, the V gene TRBV5-1, with D uncertain. Trimming took off 6 bases at V and 0 bases at J, with 9 bases between the two ends. CDR3 length: 14 residues. CDR1 is SGHRS, CDR2 YFSETQ, per germline. In nucleotides, the CDR3 is TGCGCCAGCAAGGCGGAAGCGAACACCGGGGAGCTGTTTTTT. It encodes CASKAEANTGELFF.

This clone showed up just once. The rearrangement joins TRBV27 to TRBJ2-7, with TRBD2 matching 14 bases. CDR3 length: 14 residues. With 6 bases clipped from V and 5 bases from J, the junction kept 3 bases outside the gene matches. The V gene's germline CDR1 is MNHEY and CDR2 SMNVEV (reference sequence). The CDR3 DNA reads TGTGCCAGCAGGGGACTAGCGGGAGCTCACGAGCAGTACTTC. Protein product: CASRGLAGAHEQYF.

About this clone itself: Other DNA sequences within the sample encode an identical CDR3. The chain has TRBV7-9 and TRBJ2-5; TRBD2 aligns across 8 bases. Germline V gene data show CDR1 as SEHNR and CDR2 as FQNEAQ (reference sequence). The CDR3 length is 15 residues. With 2 bases clipped from V and 0 bases from J, the junction kept 2 bases outside the gene matches. CDR3 sequence reads: CASSLRLANQETQYF. CDR3 nucleotides: TGTGCCAGCAGCTTACGACTAGCGAACCAAGAGACCCAGTACTTC.

This chain links TRBV5-1 with TRBJ2-5, with TRBD1 matching over 10 bases. The CDR3 contains 16 residues. Per the germline V gene, CDR1 is SGHRS and CDR2 is YFSETQ. J lost 2 bases, V lost 6 bases, and 10 bases had no gene match. CDR3: CASNYGQGVDQETQYF. DNA of the CDR3: TGCGCCAGCAACTACGGACAGGGGGTCGATCAAGAGACCCAGTACTTC.

This clone was seen just once. The chain couples TRBV18 to TRBJ2-7; possible D gene TRBD2, 5 bases. Trimming left V 3 bases short and J 2 bases short, with 14 bases between. The CDR3 is 15 residues long. Looked up from germline, CDR1 is KGHSH and CDR2 is LQKENI. The CDR3 loop is CASSPISEATYEQYF. The CDR3 DNA sequence: TGTGCCAGCTCACCCATATCGGAGGCTACCTACGAGCAGTACTTC.